The rows below give T cell receptor beta chains drawn from one sample of a study of T-cell reconstitution after alpha-beta-depleted transplantation in children. TCRdb reprocessed the PCR reads via MiXCR and lists one record per CDR3 protein. The sample holds roughly 400,000 distinct CDR3 sequences, roughly 43% seen once. Sequencing was performed on PBMCs, taken before TCRalphabeta/CD19-depleted stem cell transplant. The receptors were gathered from a girl aged 2-10 years with aplastic anemia, due to receive a stem cell transplant. Each CDR3 is given with its conserved first and last residue. Each record gives: D gene, J gene, V gene, clone size, CDR3 protein, CDR3 DNA. The D gene is left open where the match is weak. Where a row states a size, it is once, few, many or the class of an expanded clone; other rows omit it.

. | TRBJ1-2 | TRBV27 | few | CASSFSSPGRNGYTF | TGTGCCAGCAGTTTCTCCTCCCCAGGGCGGAATGGCTACACCTTC
. | TRBJ1-4 | TRBV12-3/TRBV12-4 | many | CASSFPVPNEKLFF | TGTGCCAGCAGTTTCCCGGTCCCGAATGAAAAACTGTTTTTT
. | TRBJ2-1 | TRBV7-9 | . | CASSSRENYNEQFF | TGTGCCAGCAGCTCCCGGGAGAACTACAATGAGCAGTTCTTC
TRBD2 | TRBJ2-5 | TRBV7-2 | . | CASSLGLRTSAQETQYF | TGTGCCAGCAGCTTAGGCCTTAGGACTAGCGCCCAAGAGACCCAGTACTTC
TRBD1 | TRBJ1-4 | TRBV20-1 | . | CSARVKGAANEKLFF | TGCAGTGCTAGAGTGAAGGGGGCTGCTAATGAAAAACTGTTTTTT
. | TRBJ2-4 | TRBV9 | many | CASSVGGSGWGNIQYF | TGTGCCAGCAGCGTAGGTGGATCAGGATGGGGGAACATTCAGTACTTC
. | TRBJ2-1 | TRBV6-5 | many | CASTRTGTGLTRRQFF | TGTGCCAGCACCCGTACCGGGACTGGACTGACAAGAAGGCAGTTCTTC
. | TRBJ2-7 | TRBV20-1 | many | CSARESPYNEQYF | TGCAGTGCTAGAGAATCCCCCTATAACGAGCAGTACTTC
TRBD1 | TRBJ1-2 | TRBV2 | . | CAIMKVLDREASDYGYTF | TGTGCCATCATGAAAGTTCTAGACAGGGAGGCCTCTGACTATGGCTACACCTTC
TRBD1 | TRBJ2-1 | TRBV7-9 | few | CASSPGQGDDEQFF | TGTGCCAGCAGTCCGGGACAGGGGGACGATGAGCAGTTCTTC
. | TRBJ1-5 | TRBV6-1 | . | CASLKISNQPQHF | TGTGCCAGCCTAAAGATTAGCAATCAGCCCCAGCATTTT
. | TRBJ1-1 | TRBV12-3/TRBV12-4 | . | CASSLAFGEAFF | TGTGCCAGCAGTTTAGCCTTCGGTGAAGCTTTCTTT
. | TRBJ2-7 | TRBV4-1 | few | CASSPGGAGYEQYF | TGCGCCAGCAGCCCTGGGGGGGCTGGCTACGAGCAGTACTTC
TRBD1 | TRBJ2-5 | TRBV7-9 | many | CASTGGTGVLTQYF | TGTGCCAGCACTGGAGGGACAGGGGTTTTGACCCAGTACTTC
TRBD2 | TRBJ2-1 | TRBV20-1 | . | CSAFSTSGRAGGYNEQFF | TGCAGTGCCTTTTCGACTAGCGGGAGGGCCGGCGGGTACAATGAGCAGTTCTTC
. | TRBJ1-1 | TRBV6-5 | many | CASSYSWGISSTEAFF | TGTGCCAGCAGTTACTCATGGGGCATTAGTAGCACTGAAGCTTTCTTT